The 8 T cell receptor beta chains below come from one sample, sequenced in a study of blood T cell repertoires in COVID-19. The data were produced by immunoSEQ multiplex PCR, yet TCRdb's version contains in-frame clones alone and is incomplete. The table lists 250,000 to 350,000 clones, about 91% of them singletons, with around 8.9% in the top ten. Sequencing was carried out using PBMCs or T cells enriched from blood (not recorded which). These receptors all come from a young woman who had recovered from COVID-19.

The gene calls are TRBV6-2 or TRBV6-3 and TRBJ2-1, with 9 bases lining up with TRBD1. Unmatched junction bases numbered 10, after V lost 5 bases and J lost 2 bases. CDR1 and CDR2 from the germline V gene are MNHEY and SVGEGT. This CDR3 spans 17 amino acids. CDR3 nucleotides: TGTGCCAGCAGTACCTTTCACAGGGGGCTCGCCTACAATGAGCAGTTCTTC. Its translation: CASSTFHRGLAYNEQFF.

This clone was detected a few times. The rearrangement uses TRBV13 and TRBJ1-5; D is unclear. V lost 5 bases and J 5 bases, leaving 16 bases between the germline ends. The CDR3 consists of 15 residues. The germline CDR1 and CDR2 sequences are PRHDT and FYEKMQ (reference sequence). In nucleotides, the CDR3 is TGTGCCAGCAGCGCCCTCGAGGCGCCCCATCAGCCCCAGCATTTT. This sequence encodes CASSALEAPHQPQHF.

The chain links TRBV5-4 to TRBJ2-1; D gene uncertain. The CDR3 loop spans 16 amino acids. V lost 0 bases to trimming and J lost 8 bases, with 18 bases between them. Per the germline V gene, CDR1 is SGHNT and CDR2 is YYREEE (reference sequence). CDR3 residues: CASSLDLGLSGYEQFF. DNA for the CDR3: TGTGCCAGCAGCTTGGACCTAGGTTTGAGTGGGTATGAGCAGTTCTTC. Together with reference TRBV5-4 and TRBJ2-1, the CDR3 gives the full variable domain: ETGVTQSPTHLIKTRGQQVTLRCSSQSGHNTVSWYQQALGQGPQFIFQYYREEENGRGNFPPRFSGLQFPNYSSELNVNALELDDSALYLCASSLDLGLSGYEQFFGPGTRLTVL.

The genes are TRBV12-3 or TRBV12-4 and TRBJ1-1; perhaps TRBD1 as D (5 bases). The ends were cut back, 1 base at V and 7 bases at J, with 10 bases in the middle. The CDR3 runs 13 residues. The CDR3 coding sequence is TGTGCCAGCAGTTTAGGGGGCGGGGGTGAAGCTTTCTTT. Amino acids: CASSLGGGGEAFF.

The rearrangement links TRBV6-2 or TRBV6-3 to TRBJ1-3; TRBD1 is a possible D gene (5 bases). This CDR3 has 15 amino acids. Germline CDR1 MNHEY, CDR2 SVGEGT. V gave up 6 bases and J gave up 0 bases, with 12 bases separating them. The CDR3 loop is CASSPGLNSGNTIYF. CDR3 DNA sequence: TGTGCCAGCAGCCCGGGACTGAACTCTGGAAACACCATATATTTT.

This clone showed up just once. The rearrangement links TRBV10-3 to TRBJ1-2; 10 positions agree with TRBD1. The germline CDR1 and CDR2 sequences are ENHRY and SYGVKD. The CDR3 loop spans 16 amino acids. The V gene end was trimmed by 4 bases and the J gene end by 7 bases; junction bases not matched to a gene: 12. The CDR3 bases are TGTGCCATCAGTGTGGCAGGACAGGGGGAATTTGGTGGCTACACCTTC. Protein sequence: CAISVAGQGEFGGYTF.

This clone was recorded only once. The chain couples TRBV21-1 to TRBJ2-5; the DNA was not used to check the table's D call, TRBD2. TRBV21-1 is a documented pseudogene. The CDR3 is 16 amino acids. The CDR3 bases are TGTGCCAGCAGCAATTCGACCGGCCGAGGGTTAGAGACCCAGTACTTC. As protein: CASSNSTGRGLETQYF.

V gene TRBV5-1 combines with J gene TRBJ2-5, with TRBD2 matching over 15 bases. Germline trimming cut 2 bases from V and 1 base from J; bases unmatched to any gene: 3. The CDR3 has 17 amino acids. Per the germline V gene, CDR1 is SGHRS and CDR2 is YFSETQ. CDR3 nucleotides: TGCGCCAGCAGCTTCGGACTAGCGGGAGGGTTCCAAGAGACCCAGTACTTC. This gives the protein CASSFGLAGGFQETQYF.